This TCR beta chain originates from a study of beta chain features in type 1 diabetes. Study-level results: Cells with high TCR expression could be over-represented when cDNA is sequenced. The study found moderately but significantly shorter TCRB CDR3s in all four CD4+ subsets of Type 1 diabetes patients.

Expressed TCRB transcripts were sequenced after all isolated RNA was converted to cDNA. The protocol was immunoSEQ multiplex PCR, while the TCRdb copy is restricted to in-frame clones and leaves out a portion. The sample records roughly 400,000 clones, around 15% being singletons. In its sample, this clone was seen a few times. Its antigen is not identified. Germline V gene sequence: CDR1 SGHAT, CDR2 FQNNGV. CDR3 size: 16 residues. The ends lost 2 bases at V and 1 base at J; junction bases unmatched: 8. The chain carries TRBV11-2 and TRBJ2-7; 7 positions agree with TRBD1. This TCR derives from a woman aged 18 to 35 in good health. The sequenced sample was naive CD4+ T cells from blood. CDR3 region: CASSLLGTALSYEQYF. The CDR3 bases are TGTGCCAGCAGCTTACTGGGGACAGCGCTTTCCTACGAGCAGTACTTC.